This entry describes one TCR beta chain. What it binds is not known. The germline V gene has CDR1 SGHTA and CDR2 FQGTGA. The CDR3 covers 17 residues. V was clipped by 4 bases and J by 0 bases; unmatched bases: 9. Clones were sequenced by immunoSEQ multiplex PCR, and TCRdb holds only the in-frame ones, with some missing. The sample holds approximately 45,000 clones, around 88% seen once. The sample comes from a study of T cell responses to AZD1222 COVID-19 vaccine. Regarding the study as a whole: White British ancestry dominated among donors, who included more females, and clonal diversity was possibly underestimated.

The chain is built from TRBV7-3 and TRBJ1-5; 7 bases line up with TRBD1. This sequence was found in an adult who received the AZD1222 COVID-19 vaccine. Sequenced here: peripheral blood, sampled 28 days after the second AZD1222 dose. The CDR3 DNA sequence: TGTGCCAGCAGCTCCGACAGGGACTTAGATAGCAATCAGCCCCAGCATTTT. It specifies CASSSDRDLDSNQPQHF.